This T cell receptor (beta chain) was sequenced for a study of cytomegalovirus exposure and HLA in healthy donors. In the PCR, 60 Vbeta and 13 Jbeta primers were used. Clones were read by immunoSEQ multiplex PCR, and TCRdb kept only the in-frame ones, dropping some. The sample has about 90,000 clones, around three fifths seen once. Concerning this clone itself: The antigen remains undetermined.

This CDR3 region has 14 residues. CDR1 is ENHRY, CDR2 SYGVKD, per germline. Trimming removed 4 bases at V and 1 base at J, with 9 bases between. Findings of the study overall: In a later analysis, the majority of CMV-associated beta chains seemingly showed HLA restriction. Links to common viral pathogens appeared, in a later analysis, for several of the most significant clusters. Per a later analysis, HLA-associated TCR beta chains showed more clonal expansion than other, equally common TCR beta chains. A link between a missense DCLRE1C variant and TCR beta V- and J-gene trimming emerged from a later analysis.

The TCR originated in a man between 25 and 39 years old in good health and CMV-seronegative. Specimen: PBMCs. V gene TRBV10-3 combines with J gene TRBJ2-3, with D possibly matching TRBD2 (5 bases). As DNA, the CDR3 is TGTGCCATCAGTGGAGGGCCCGGCACAGATACGCAGTATTTT. Amino acids: CAISGGPGTDTQYF.